The next 25 T cell receptor beta chains were all read from a single sample in a study of CD8 T cells in Susac syndrome. The RNA, about 0.45 to 1 ug, was put through reverse transcription using random hexamers. TCRdb re-called the immunoSEQ multiplex PCR reads with MiXCR, one entry per CDR3 protein. The sample lists approximately 100,000 distinct CDR3 sequences, nearly 95% occurring once. The sample consisted of CD4+ T cells from PBMCs. The receptors come from a human donor in good health.

This clonotype appeared a few times. The rearrangement links TRBV7-2 to TRBJ2-4; tentative D call: TRBD1 (6 bases). The CDR3 covers 15 residues. Trimming took 5 bases from V and 3 from J, leaving 14 bases between them. Germline V gene data show CDR1 as SGHTA and CDR2 as FQGNSA. The DNA of the CDR3 is TGTGCCAGCAGCCCCGAGGCAGGGGTCAAAAACATTCAGTACTTC. It yields the protein CASSPEAGVKNIQYF.

The chain couples TRBV4-3 to TRBJ2-1; D is tentatively TRBD1 or TRBD2 (5 bases each). V was clipped by 0 bases and J by 15 bases, with 24 bases between them. The CDR3 runs 16 residues. The germline CDR1 and CDR2 sequences are LGHNA and YSLEER. In nucleotides, the CDR3 is TGCGCCAGCAGCCAAGATTCCGGAGGTGGAAAGGGGTTATGGTTCTTC. Residues: CASSQDSGGGKGLWFF.

This clonotype was seen once. CDR3: CASSPGSAETQYF. DNA of the CDR3: TGCGCCAGCAGCCCTGGAAGTGCAGAGACCCAGTACTTC. The chain carries TRBV5-1 and TRBJ2-5, with no clear D. Germline CDR1 SGHRS, CDR2 YFSETQ. CDR3 length: 13 amino acids. The germline V and J ends were trimmed by 4 bases and 4 bases, with 11 bases remaining between them.

The rearrangement links TRBV2 to TRBJ2-3; TRBD1 matches at 10 bases. Germline values: CDR1 SNHLY, CDR2 FYNNEI. The CDR3 covers 15 residues. V was pared by 4 bases and J by 1 base, with 2 bases of the junction left unmatched. Here the CDR3 DNA reads TGTGCCAGCAGTGGACAGGGGGCCGGCACAGATACGCAGTATTTT. Translation gives CASSGQGAGTDTQYF.

The genes are TRBV6-6 and TRBJ1-5; maybe TRBD1 (5 bases). Trimming pared 1 base from V and 5 bases from J, leaving 12 bases between. Germline V gives CDR1 MNHNY, CDR2 SVGAGI (reference sequence). The CDR3 extends over 15 amino acids. The CDR3 coding sequence is TGTGCCAGCAGTTACTTACAAGGGGAGGATCAGCCCCAGCATTTT. As protein: CASSYLQGEDQPQHF.

The chain employs TRBV9 and TRBJ2-2; no definite D call. The germline V and J ends were trimmed by 0 bases and 5 bases, with 5 bases remaining between them. There are 13 residues in the CDR3. In germline, CDR1 is SGDLS, CDR2 YYNGEE. For the CDR3, the DNA is TGTGCCAGCAGCGTAGTTGGAACCGGGGAGCTGTTTTTT. Translation: CASSVVGTGELFF.

This chain links TRBV7-2 with TRBJ1-1, with D unresolved. The germline V and J ends were trimmed by 1 base and 4 bases, with 7 bases remaining between them. CDR1 and CDR2 from the germline V gene are SGHTA and FQGNSA. The CDR3 has 13 amino acids. The DNA for the CDR3 is TGTGCCAGCAGCTTAGACTACGGCACTGAAGCTTTCTTT. It translates to CASSLDYGTEAFF.

The chain combines TRBV6-2 or TRBV6-3 with TRBJ1-5; D perhaps matches TRBD1 (6 bases). The ends were cut back, 6 bases at V and 3 bases at J, with 12 bases in the middle. Germline V gives CDR1 MNHEY, CDR2 SVGEGT. The CDR3 has 14 residues. The CDR3 nucleotides are TGTGCCAGCAGCCGACCGGGACACAATCAGCCCCAGCATTTT. It specifies CASSRPGHNQPQHF.

Only a few counts were recorded for this clonotype. The V gene is TRBV7-9, the J gene TRBJ1-1, with D hard to call. The germline gives CDR1 SEHNR, CDR2 FQNEAQ (reference sequence). The CDR3 length is 13 residues. Trimming left V 3 bases short and J 1 base short, with 6 bases between. The CDR3 spells CASSLRENTEAFF. As DNA, the CDR3 is TGTGCCAGCAGCTTGAGGGAGAACACTGAAGCTTTCTTT. Supplemented by reference TRBV7-9 and TRBJ1-1, the full variable domain reads DTGVSQNPRHKITKRGQNVTFRCDPISEHNRLYWYRQTLGQGPEFLTYFQNEAQLEKSRLLSDRFSAERPKGSFSTLEIQRTEQGDSAMYLCASSLRENTEAFFGQGTRLTVV.

The V gene is TRBV25-1, the J gene TRBJ2-5; TRBD1 aligns across 7 bases. CDR1 and CDR2 (germline): MGHDK, SYGVNS. The CDR3 is 11 amino acids. V shed 7 bases, J shed 13 bases, and the junction held 9 bases outside the gene matches. CDR3 loop: CASIRQGRLYF. The CDR3 region has the DNA TGTGCCAGCATTCGACAGGGACGGTTGTACTTC.

The V gene is TRBV12-3 or TRBV12-4, the J gene TRBJ2-2, with TRBD1 matching over 9 bases. There are 15 residues in the CDR3. Trimming cost V 6 bases and J 3 bases; bases outside gene matches: 5. This chain's CDR3 is CASSRGTGYTGELFF. The CDR3 bases are TGTGCCAGCAGCCGCGGGACAGGGTACACCGGGGAGCTGTTTTTT.

Written as DNA, the CDR3 is TGTGCCAGCAGCTTAGGTATGGTTTCGGATGGCTACACCTTC. Its translation is CASSLGMVSDGYTF. V gene TRBV7-2 combines with J gene TRBJ1-2; D is uncertain. V lost 1 base and J lost 6, with 12 bases in between. Germline-derived CDR1 and CDR2 are SGHTA and FQGNSA. This CDR3 region has 14 residues.

This clonotype was recorded once. This rearrangement joins TRBV7-2 to TRBJ2-4, with D possibly being TRBD1 (5 bases). The V and J ends lost 5 bases and 15 bases respectively, with 17 bases between them. Germline CDR1 is SGHTA and CDR2 is FQGNSA. CDR3 length equals 12 residues. The CDR3 loop is CASSPDQGISYF. The CDR3 nucleotides read TGTGCCAGCAGCCCCGACCAGGGTATTTCGTACTTC.

The chain employs TRBV7-2 and TRBJ2-5; 7 bases are a match to TRBD1. CDR3 size: 17 residues. Looked up from germline, CDR1 is SGHTA and CDR2 is FQGNSA. With 0 bases clipped from V and 5 bases from J, the junction kept 12 bases outside the gene matches. CDR3 amino acids: CASSLARQGMSGETQYF. Here the CDR3 DNA reads TGTGCCAGCAGCTTAGCCCGACAGGGAATGTCAGGGGAGACCCAGTACTTC.

CDR3 DNA: TGTGCCAGCAGCTTGTCGGGAGGGACAGATACTTTGCCCCAGCATTTT. It codes for CASSLSGGTDTLPQHF. The chain is built from TRBV5-5 and TRBJ1-5; 7 bases align to TRBD1. The CDR3 runs 16 residues. Germline V lookup: CDR1 SGHKS, CDR2 YYEKEE (reference sequence). J gave up 9 bases and V 1 base, and 13 bases lay outside the gene matches. The full variable domain, rest sourced from reference TRBV5-5 and TRBJ1-5, is DAGVTQSPTHLIKTRGQQVTLRCSPISGHKSVSWYQQVLGQGPQFIFQYYEKEERGRGNFPDRFSARQFPNYSSELNVNALLLGDSALYLCASSLSGGTDTLPQHFGDGTRLSIL.

V and J are TRBV6-5 and TRBJ2-7; D might be TRBD1 (6 bases). The CDR3 contains 13 residues. Germline CDR1 and CDR2: MNHEY and SVGAGI. Deletions cut 5 bases from V and 3 bases from J, with 11 bases between. Here the CDR3 DNA reads TGTGCCAGCAGTCGGGACACGTACTACGAGCAGTACTTC. This codes for CASSRDTYYEQYF.

The DNA of the CDR3 is TGTGCCAGCAGCTCAGGACAGGGGGAATATCGCTACACCTTC. Its protein product is CASSSGQGEYRYTF. The chain uses TRBV7-6 and TRBJ1-2, with 10 nucleotides matching TRBD1. J was trimmed by 9 bases and V by 4 bases; bases with no gene match: 8. This CDR3 has 14 residues. The germline CDR1 and CDR2 sequences are SGHVS and FNYEAQ.

This sequence joins TRBV5-1 and TRBJ2-7; 7 bases fit TRBD1. Germline values: CDR1 SGHRS, CDR2 YFSETQ. The CDR3 length is 14 residues. With V trimmed by 3 bases and J by 2 bases, 5 bases remained unmatched. The CDR3 spells CASSYTGQTYEQYF. CDR3 bases: TGCGCCAGCAGCTACACGGGACAGACCTACGAGCAGTACTTC. Drawing the rest from reference TRBV5-1 and TRBJ2-7, the complete variable domain is KAGVTQTPRYLIKTRGQQVTLSCSPISGHRSVSWYQQTPGQGLQFLFEYFSETQRNKGNFPGRFSGRQFSNSRSEMNVSTLELGDSALYLCASSYTGQTYEQYFGPGTRLTVT.

This chain links TRBV19 with TRBJ1-2; D uncertain. V shed 4 bases and J shed 4 bases, with 10 bases lying between them. The CDR3 has 13 residues. Germline values: CDR1 LNHDA, CDR2 SQIVND (reference sequence). The CDR3 DNA sequence: TGTGCCAGTAGTACCCGCGGGCTCTATGGCTACACCTTC. This encodes CASSTRGLYGYTF.

This sequence joins TRBV6-1 and TRBJ2-5, with 11 bases that match TRBD2. The V and J ends lost 6 bases and 3 bases, in that order; junction bases with no gene match: 9. The CDR3 spans 16 residues. In germline, CDR1 is MNHNS, CDR2 SASEGT. CDR3 residues: CASSPGTSGYKETQYF. The CDR3 DNA follows: TGTGCCAGCAGCCCCGGGACTAGCGGCTATAAAGAGACCCAGTACTTC.

V and J are TRBV29-1 and TRBJ2-5, with D perhaps matching TRBD1 (5 bases). The germline V gene encodes CDR1 SQVTM and CDR2 ANQGSEA. The ends were cut back, 4 bases at V and 2 bases at J, with 8 bases in the middle. The CDR3 sequence is 12 residues long. The CDR3 region is CSVGQLQETQYF. CDR3 sequence (DNA): TGCAGCGTTGGACAGCTACAAGAGACCCAGTACTTC.

This chain connects TRBV7-9 to TRBJ2-7; D may correspond to TRBD1 or TRBD2 (5 bases each). CDR1 and CDR2 (germline): SEHNR, FQNEAQ (reference sequence). V gave up 2 bases and J gave up 1 base, with 9 bases separating them. The CDR3 is 14 residues long. CDR3 residues: CASSLTGTSYEQYF. CDR3 DNA: TGTGCCAGCAGCTTAACGGGGACGTCCTACGAGCAGTACTTC.

The rearrangement uses TRBV6-1 and TRBJ1-5, with D perhaps TRBD1 (6 bases). Deletions cut 7 bases from V and 7 bases from J, with 32 bases between. Germline CDR1 is MNHNS and CDR2 is SASEGT. The CDR3 runs to 19 residues. The CDR3 loop is CASMAGGAYREDFTQPQHF. CDR3 DNA sequence: TGTGCCAGCATGGCGGGAGGAGCTTACAGGGAGGACTTTACCCAGCCCCAGCATTTT.

This clonotype was found once. The chain is built from TRBV18 and TRBJ2-2; D uncertain. V lost 4 bases and J lost 5, with 8 bases in between. This CDR3 has 13 amino acids. The germline gives CDR1 KGHSH, CDR2 LQKENI. CDR3 sequence (DNA): TGTGCCAGCTCACTCGACACGACCGGGGAGCTGTTTTTT. As protein: CASSLDTTGELFF.

J is TRBJ2-3 and V is TRBV5-1; the match to TRBD2 covers 8 bases. CDR1 and CDR2 (germline): SGHRS, YFSETQ. There are 14 residues in the CDR3. The V segment lost 0 bases and the J segment 6 bases; nucleotides outside the gene matches: 3. CDR3 bases: TGCGCCAGCAGCTTGGGTAGCGGGGTTGATACGCAGTATTTT. Translation gives CASSLGSGVDTQYF.